Presented here are 32 T cell receptor beta chains from one specimen sequenced in a study of blood T cell repertoires in COVID-19 (dated by TCRdb to 2018 to 2020). Receptors were amplified or captured by the immunoSEQ multiplex PCR assay. TCRdb holds this immuneACCESS table with in-frame rearrangements only. Some clones are missing; in checked studies, unresolved V genes explain under half, and the rest has no known cause. The sample yields around 260,000 clones; 70% to 90% were counted once. The ten largest clonotypes hold roughly 4% of the sample. Sequences were obtained from PBMCs or T cells enriched from blood (not recorded which). The receptors were gathered from a woman aged 30 to 39 who had recovered from COVID-19.

The chain uses TRBV28 and TRBJ2-1; perhaps TRBD2 as D (6 bases). V dropped 2 bases and J dropped 6 bases, with 14 bases sitting between them. This CDR3 is 15 amino acids long. Germline V gene data show CDR1 as MDHEN and CDR2 as SYDVKM. CDR3 region: CASSLMGGRGNEQFF. DNA of the CDR3: TGTGCCAGCAGTTTAATGGGAGGTCGGGGCAATGAGCAGTTCTTC.

The rearrangement joins TRBV4-1 to TRBJ2-1, with 11 bases fitting TRBD2. The CDR3 consists of 13 residues. Losses at the gene ends were 4 bases for V and 15 bases for J; bases not matched to a gene: 8. Germline CDR1 is MGHRA and CDR2 is YSYEKL. CDR3 coding DNA: TGCGCCAGCAGCCCACTAGCGGGGGCCGAGAGGTTCTTC. It encodes CASSPLAGAERFF.

In regard to this clone: Other DNA sequences from this sample encode an identical CDR3 as well. J is TRBJ1-2 and V is TRBV5-6; D unclear. The CDR3 contains 13 residues. Germline V gene sequence: CDR1 SGHDT, CDR2 YYEEEE. V dropped 0 bases and J dropped 2 bases, with 5 bases sitting between them. CDR3 nucleotides: TGTGCCAGCAGCTTGGGTGGCAACTATGGCTACACCTTC. Translated: CASSLGGNYGYTF.

The chain joins TRBV27 to TRBJ1-2, with TRBD1 matching 10 bases. The CDR3 runs 15 residues. With V trimmed by 5 bases and J by 2 bases, 5 bases remained unmatched. CDR1 and CDR2 (germline): MNHEY, SMNVEV (reference sequence). CDR3 in amino acids: CASSPLGQGNYGYTF. CDR3 DNA sequence: TGTGCCAGCAGTCCCCTGGGACAGGGGAACTATGGCTACACCTTC.

The rearrangement links TRBV4-1 to TRBJ2-3, with unresolved D. V dropped 1 base and J dropped 1 base, with 9 bases sitting between them. Germline CDR1 reads MGHRA; CDR2 reads YSYEKL. CDR3 size: 15 residues. DNA for the CDR3: TGCGCCAGCAGCCAAGTGGCCCAGGGCACAGATACGCAGTATTTT. It is translated as CASSQVAQGTDTQYF.

This sequence joins TRBV30 and TRBJ1-1, with 10 bases that match TRBD1. V dropped 5 bases and J dropped 3; count of bases not matched to a gene: 6. The CDR3 is 14 residues long. Germline V gives CDR1 GTSNPN, CDR2 SVGIG (reference sequence). CDR3 DNA sequence: TGTGCCTGGTCCCCGGGGACAGGGGACACTGAAGCTTTCTTT. It encodes CAWSPGTGDTEAFF.

This clone was observed a few times. The chain employs TRBV6-5 and TRBJ1-6, with D maybe TRBD1 (5 bases). V was trimmed by 8 bases and J by 6 bases, leaving 17 bases between them. The CDR3 consists of 15 residues. Germline-derived CDR1 and CDR2 are MNHEY and SVGAGI. CDR3 coding DNA: TGTGCCAGCCGCGGCGGGGGAAGGTTTAATTCACCCCTCCACTTT. Translated: CASRGGGRFNSPLHF.

Only one count was recorded for this clone. This chain joins TRBV7-2 and TRBJ2-7, with 7 bases fitting TRBD2. Trimming took 3 bases from V and 6 from J; bases not matched to a gene: 5. Per germline, CDR1 SGHTA and CDR2 FQGNSA. The CDR3 has 13 residues. In DNA form, the CDR3 reads TGTGCCAGCAGCTTGGCCCCGGGGGGCGAGCAGTACTTC. As protein: CASSLAPGGEQYF.

The chain couples TRBV28 to TRBJ2-5; 13 positions agree with TRBD2. This CDR3 region has 15 residues. The J segment lost 5 bases and the V segment lost 4 bases, leaving 4 bases of the junction unmatched. Germline values: CDR1 MDHEN, CDR2 SYDVKM. Written as DNA, the CDR3 is TGTGCCAGCAGTTCCCCGGGACTAGCGGGGGAGACCCAGTACTTC. Translated: CASSSPGLAGETQYF.

This clone was seen a handful of times. J is TRBJ1-1 and V is TRBV28, with no clear D. Germline loops: CDR1 MDHEN, CDR2 SYDVKM. V lost 5 bases and J lost 0, with 7 bases in between. This CDR3 comprises 13 residues. Here the CDR3 reads CASSQRVNTEAFF. CDR3 nucleotides: TGTGCCAGCAGTCAGAGGGTGAACACTGAAGCTTTCTTT.

The chain joins TRBV25-1 to TRBJ2-7, with a possible D match to TRBD1 (6 bases). Per germline, CDR1 MGHDK and CDR2 SYGVNS. This CDR3 has 14 amino acids. Trimming shortened V by 3 bases and J by 5 bases, and 14 bases separated the two germline ends. Here the CDR3 DNA reads TGTGCCAGCAGTGATCTGGGCAGGGGCCACGAGCAGTACTTC. Its translation is CASSDLGRGHEQYF.

V is TRBV20-1 and J is TRBJ1-1, with D maybe TRBD1 (5 bases). The CDR3 covers 13 residues. Germline V gene lookup returns CDR1 DFQATT and CDR2 SNEGSKA (reference sequence). Trimming removed 3 bases at V and 7 bases at J, with 15 bases between. The CDR3 loop reads CSASLGGTFEAFF. DNA for the CDR3: TGCAGTGCTAGTCTTGGGGGGACGTTTGAAGCTTTCTTT.

The chain uses TRBV6-5 and TRBJ2-1; D call uncertain. Deletions cut 4 bases from V and 5 bases from J, with 3 bases between. From germline, CDR1 is MNHEY and CDR2 SVGAGI. The CDR3 totals 11 residues. Written as DNA, the CDR3 is TGTGCCAGCAGTTCCGACAATGAGCAGTTCTTC. Translation: CASSSDNEQFF.

The rearrangement joins TRBV24-1 to TRBJ2-1, with TRBD1 matching over 8 bases. Per germline, CDR1 KGHDR and CDR2 SFDVKD. The CDR3 loop spans 14 amino acids. With 1 base clipped from V and 7 bases from J, the junction kept 2 bases outside the gene matches. The CDR3 sequence: CATSDFNRGNEQFF. CDR3 bases: TGTGCCACCAGTGATTTCAACAGGGGGAATGAGCAGTTCTTC.

The chain has TRBV18 and TRBJ1-1, with TRBD1 identical over 8 bases. The CDR3 runs 14 residues. Trimming took 3 bases from V and 5 from J; bases not matched to a gene: 5. Germline CDR1 and CDR2: KGHSH and LQKENI. As DNA, the CDR3 is TGTGCCAGCTCACCCAGGGGGCGGGAAACTGAAGCTTTCTTT. Residues: CASSPRGRETEAFF. Drawing the rest from reference TRBV18 and TRBJ1-1, the complete variable domain is NAGVMQNPRHLVRRRGQEARLRCSPMKGHSHVYWYRQLPEEGLKFMVYLQKENIIDESGMPKERFSAEFPKEGPSILRIQQVVRGDSAAYFCASSPRGRETEAFFGQGTRLTVV.

The CDR3 sequence: CASSETSGGAPGDNEQFF. The CDR3 DNA sequence: TGTGCCAGTAGTGAAACTAGCGGGGGAGCCCCGGGTGACAATGAGCAGTTCTTC. The J gene is TRBJ2-1, the V gene TRBV19, with 11 bases identical to TRBD2. With V trimmed by 5 bases and J by 5 bases, 14 bases remained unmatched. CDR3 length: 18 amino acids. Germline V lookup: CDR1 LNHDA, CDR2 SQIVND (reference sequence).

The chain uses TRBV15 and TRBJ2-5; 8 bases match TRBD1. V shed 3 bases, J shed 4 bases, and the junction held 7 bases outside the gene matches. Per germline, CDR1 LNHNV and CDR2 YYDKDF (reference sequence). CDR3 length: 15 amino acids. Here the CDR3 reads CATSRDGQGGETQYF. The CDR3 DNA sequence: TGTGCCACCAGCAGGGACGGACAGGGAGGAGAGACCCAGTACTTC. The full variable domain, completed using reference TRBV15 and TRBJ2-5, is DAMVIQNPRYQVTQFGKPVTLSCSQTLNHNVMYWYQQKSSQAPKLLFHYYDKDFNNEADTPDNFQSRRPNTSFCFLDIRSPGLGDTAMYLCATSRDGQGGETQYFGPGTRLLVL.

CDR3 DNA: TGTGCCACCGGGGGGGCAGGACACCCACTTGGGACTGAAGCTTTCTTT. Translation: CATGGAGHPLGTEAFF. The chain employs TRBV24-1 and TRBJ1-1; TRBD1 might be the D (6 bases). Germline loops: CDR1 KGHDR, CDR2 SFDVKD. The CDR3 sequence is 16 residues long. Trimming stripped 9 bases from V and 5 bases from J, with 24 bases between.

The chain joins TRBV7-9 to TRBJ2-3; TRBD1 matches at 8 bases. The V segment lost 5 bases and the J segment 0 bases; nucleotides outside the gene matches: 7. The CDR3 contains 16 residues. The germline V gene encodes CDR1 SEHNR and CDR2 FQNEAQ (reference sequence). This chain's CDR3 is CASSRQGSASTDTQYF. The CDR3 DNA reads as TGTGCCAGCAGCCGACAGGGGAGTGCTAGCACAGATACGCAGTATTTT. Based on the CDR3 plus reference TRBV7-9 and TRBJ2-3, the full variable domain is DTGVSQNPRHKITKRGQNVTFRCDPISEHNRLYWYRQTLGQGPEFLTYFQNEAQLEKSRLLSDRFSAERPKGSFSTLEIQRTEQGDSAMYLCASSRQGSASTDTQYFGPGTRLTVL.

This clone was seen once. The V and J genes are TRBV27 and TRBJ1-2; 7 positions match TRBD1. The trim removed 5 bases at V and 7 bases at J, leaving 7 bases unmatched. CDR3 length: 13 amino acids. Germline loops: CDR1 MNHEY, CDR2 SMNVEV (reference sequence). The chain's CDR3 is CASSLRQGIGYTF. For the CDR3, the DNA is TGTGCCAGCAGTCTCCGACAGGGTATTGGCTACACCTTC.

The rearrangement joins TRBV7-9 to TRBJ2-7; D is uncertain. CDR1 and CDR2 (germline): SEHNR, FQNEAQ (reference sequence). V gave up 1 base and J gave up 1 base, with 8 bases separating them. The CDR3 extends over 14 amino acids. CDR3 DNA: TGTGCCAGCAGCTTAGGACACGAGTCCTACGAGCAGTACTTC. Amino acid sequence: CASSLGHESYEQYF.

Only one count was recorded for this clone. V gene TRBV2 combines with J gene TRBJ2-4; TRBD1 aligns across 7 bases. With 6 bases clipped from V and 0 bases from J, the junction kept 5 bases outside the gene matches. The CDR3 has 15 amino acids. Germline V gene lookup returns CDR1 SNHLY and CDR2 FYNNEI. The CDR3, as DNA: TGTGCCAGCAGGGGACAGCAAAGAGCCAAAAACATTCAGTACTTC. The encoded protein is CASRGQQRAKNIQYF.

The chain has TRBV28 and TRBJ1-3, with a tentative D call TRBD1 (5 bases). Per germline, CDR1 MDHEN and CDR2 SYDVKM. The CDR3 contains 16 residues. V lost 4 bases and J 1 base, leaving 14 bases between the germline ends. This chain's CDR3 is CASSSLREGSGNTIYF. The CDR3 DNA reads as TGTGCCAGCAGTTCCTTAAGGGAGGGGTCTGGAAACACCATATATTTT.

The chain carries TRBV30 and TRBJ1-2; 7 bases align to TRBD1. The CDR3 covers 15 residues. Germline loops: CDR1 GTSNPN, CDR2 SVGIG (reference sequence). The trim removed 0 bases at V and 4 bases at J, leaving 8 bases unmatched. CDR3 in DNA: TGTGCCTGGAGTGTAAGGACAGGATCAACCTATGGCTACACCTTC. It is translated as CAWSVRTGSTYGYTF.

The V call is TRBV28, the J call TRBJ1-5; the match to TRBD1 covers 8 bases. Trimming cost V 3 bases and J 7 bases; bases outside gene matches: 11. Looked up from germline, CDR1 is MDHEN and CDR2 is SYDVKM. CDR3 length equals 16 residues. The CDR3 protein is CASSFGQGWGNQPQHF. CDR3 DNA: TGTGCCAGCAGTTTCGGACAGGGATGGGGAAACCAGCCCCAGCATTTT. The complete variable domain, with remaining parts taken from reference TRBV28 and TRBJ1-5, reads DVKVTQSSRYLVKRTGEKVFLECVQDMDHENMFWYRQDPGLGLRLIYFSYDVKMKEKGDIPEGYSVSREKKERFSLILESASTNQTSMYLCASSFGQGWGNQPQHFGDGTRLSIL.

The chain links TRBV3-1 (or the pseudogene TRBV3-2) to TRBJ2-4, with D perhaps matching TRBD2 (6 bases). With 3 bases removed from V and 1 base from J, the gap between germline ends came to 10 bases. Germline V gives CDR1 LGHDT, CDR2 YNNKEL (reference sequence). This CDR3 region has 15 residues. The CDR3 protein is CASSHSGAAKNIQYF. In nucleotides, the CDR3 is TGTGCCAGCAGCCATTCGGGAGCGGCCAAAAACATTCAGTACTTC.

The gene calls are TRBV29-1 and TRBJ1-4; perhaps TRBD1 as D (5 bases). Trimming shortened V by 4 bases and J by 7 bases, and 13 bases separated the two germline ends. The CDR3 runs 13 residues. Per the germline V gene, CDR1 is SQVTM and CDR2 is ANQGSEA. The CDR3 nucleotides read TGCAGCGTTGTTGGGGGAGGAGGTGAAAAACTGTTTTTT. Translation gives CSVVGGGGEKLFF.

This chain uses TRBV11-3 with TRBJ2-1; 11 bases agree with TRBD2. V trimming: 4 bases; J trimming: 9 bases; junction bases outside the gene matches: 2. Germline-derived CDR1 and CDR2 are SGHNT and YENEEA. The CDR3 consists of 13 residues. This CDR3 reads CASSYGLAGEQFF. The CDR3 DNA reads TGTGCCAGCAGCTATGGACTAGCGGGTGAGCAGTTCTTC. The complete variable domain, with remaining parts taken from reference TRBV11-3 and TRBJ2-1, reads EAGVVQSPRYKIIEKKQPVAFWCNPISGHNTLYWYLQNLGQGPELLIRYENEEAVDDSQLPKDRFSAERLKGVDSTLKIQPAELGDSAVYLCASSYGLAGEQFFGPGTRLTVL.

The chain has TRBV6-4 and TRBJ1-5; D might be TRBD1 (6 bases). Per germline, CDR1 MRHNA and CDR2 SNTAGT. V was cut by 0 bases and J by 0 bases, with 18 bases left in between. This CDR3 comprises 19 residues. This chain's CDR3 is CASSDSGDRNLYSNQPQHF. The DNA for the CDR3 is TGTGCCAGCAGTGACTCGGGCGACAGGAACCTATATAGCAATCAGCCCCAGCATTTT.

This sequence joins TRBV19 and TRBJ1-3; the D is unclear. Germline V gene data show CDR1 as LNHDA and CDR2 as SQIVND (reference sequence). The CDR3 consists of 11 residues. The ends were cut back, 7 bases at V and 4 bases at J, with 5 bases in the middle. The DNA of the CDR3 is TGTGCCAGTACCCTCGGAAACACCATATATTTT. Translating gives CASTLGNTIYF. Full variable domain (remainder filled in from reference TRBV19 and TRBJ1-3): DGGITQSPKYLFRKEGQNVTLSCEQNLNHDAMYWYRQDPGQGLRLIYYSQIVNDFQKGDIAEGYSVSREKKESFPLTVTSAQKNPTAFYLCASTLGNTIYFGEGSWLTVV.

The J gene is TRBJ1-3, the V gene TRBV30; 8 bases are shared with TRBD1. The V gene's germline CDR1 is GTSNPN and CDR2 SVGIG (reference sequence). The CDR3 consists of 14 residues. The V segment lost 5 bases and the J segment 0 bases; nucleotides outside the gene matches: 3. CDR3 coding DNA: TGTGCCTGGGGACAGGGTAACTCTGGAAACACCATATATTTT. Protein: CAWGQGNSGNTIYF.

The chain employs TRBV7-9 and TRBJ2-3, with no clear D. CDR1 and CDR2 (germline): SEHNR, FQNEAQ (reference sequence). This CDR3 has 14 residues. Deletions cut 3 bases from V and 0 bases from J, with 7 bases between. DNA for the CDR3: TGTGCCAGCAGCTTTCCGGGTAGCACAGATACGCAGTATTTT. Translated: CASSFPGSTDTQYF. Variable domain in full (rest from reference TRBV7-9 and TRBJ2-3): DTGVSQNPRHKITKRGQNVTFRCDPISEHNRLYWYRQTLGQGPEFLTYFQNEAQLEKSRLLSDRFSAERPKGSFSTLEIQRTEQGDSAMYLCASSFPGSTDTQYFGPGTRLTVL.